This TCR beta chain comes out of a study of spatial heterogeneity in lung cancer. Study context: The count of detected beta-chain sequences consistently exceeded that of alpha-chain sequences.

By frequency in the sample, this clonotype is medium-sized. Its antigen is as yet unknown. Time point reported: sample taken at primary tumor resection. Germline CDR1 and CDR2: GTSNPN and SVGIG (reference sequence). This CDR3 spans 14 amino acids. Trimming left V 4 bases short and J 3 bases short, with 15 bases between. Using its own MiXCR run on the 5' RACE reads, TCRdb lists one record per CDR3 protein. The data show about 2,700 distinct CDR3 sequences, about 10% seen once. Regarding the study as a whole: The study found that expanded intratumoral alpha and beta TCR counts tracked tumor mutation counts.

Sequenced here: lung tumor tissue, sampled at surgery. The chain has TRBV30 and TRBJ1-2; maybe TRBD1 (6 bases). The source of this sequence is a female donor with early-stage non-small cell lung cancer. CDR3 region: CAWTWGALDYGYTF. Here the CDR3 DNA reads TGTGCCTGGACGTGGGGGGCGCTTGACTATGGCTACACCTTC.